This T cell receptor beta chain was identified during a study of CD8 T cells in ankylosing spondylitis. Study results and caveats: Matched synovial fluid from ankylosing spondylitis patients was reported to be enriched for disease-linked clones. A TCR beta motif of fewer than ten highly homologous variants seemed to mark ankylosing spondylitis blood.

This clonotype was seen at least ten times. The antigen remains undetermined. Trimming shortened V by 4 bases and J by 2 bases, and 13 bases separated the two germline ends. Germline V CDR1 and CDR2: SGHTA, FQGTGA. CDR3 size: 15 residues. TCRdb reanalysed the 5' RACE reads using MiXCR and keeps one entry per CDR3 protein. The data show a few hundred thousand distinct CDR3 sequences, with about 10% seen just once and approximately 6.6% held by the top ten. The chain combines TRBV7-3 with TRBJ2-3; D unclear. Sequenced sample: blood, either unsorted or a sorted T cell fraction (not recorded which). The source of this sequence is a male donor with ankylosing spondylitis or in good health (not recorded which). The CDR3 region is CASSSTGASTDTQYF. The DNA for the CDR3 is TGTGCCAGCAGCTCCACCGGCGCATCCACAGATACGCAGTATTTT.